The rows below give T cell receptor beta chains drawn from one sample of a study of lymphopenia after photon versus proton radiotherapy. Generated by immunoSEQ multiplex PCR, the TCRdb table keeps only in-frame clones and is missing some. The sample holds roughly 41,000 clones, 85% seen once. The material sequenced was peripheral blood, taken from a patient treated with photon-based radiotherapy. The origin of the receptors is a middle-aged man with gastric cancer. CDR3s leave out the opening cysteine and the closing phenylalanine or tryptophan.

>TRBV9
ASSGRTSGSGSEQF
>TRBV5-6
ASSLGSQSGEQY
>TRBV19
ASSIPGVVTEAF
>TRBV19
ASTNRKGRAYSGANVLT
>TRBV27
ASSPTGDYGYT
>TRBV7-9
ASSLGLSTGELF
>TRBV7-9
ASSLSRGGGTEAF
>TRBV25-1
ASSESGQEAETQY
>TRBV6-4
ASSEKPDSTDTQY
>TRBV19
ASSSGRIMGNEKLF
>TRBV28
ASSHSWTEQF
>TRBV4-2
ASSQAQGSNTIY
>TRBV14
ASSQGLAGGGEQF
>TRBV18
ASSPDYRGGEQY
>TRBV19
ASSWLTTSTDTQY
>TRBV7-9
ASSLSRVGEQF
>TRBV18
ASSPLDRTFSGNTIY
>TRBV9
ASSATSGVQF
>TRBV19
ASSSGGHNEQF
>TRBV2
ASSEIAGENEQF
>TRBV28
ASSLNTGELF
>TRBV7-3
ASSITGTYTGELF
>TRBV10-3
AITKGTSGSWDEQF
>TRBV30
AWSGGQGLNTEAF
>TRBV6-5
ASSLSGGTGELF
>TRBV9
ASSALAGVAYNEQF
>TRBV18
ASSPGAPEFYGYT
>TRBV28
ASSLWMSTNTEAF
>TRBV27
ASRYVMGGMNTEAF
>TRBV12-5
ASGLGTSPDNEQF
>TRBV5-6
ASSIGPETQY
>TRBV19
ASSLQGYEQY
>TRBV6-1
ASSARTGGGGAKNIQY
>TRBV25-1
ASSATGSYSGNTIY
>TRBV27
ASSSLGTGDTGELF
>TRBV28
ASSPNPRQGLPYGYT
>TRBV6-5
ASSLLSAEYNEQF
>TRBV15
ATSRVNRETQY
>TRBV19
ASRAALPGNQPQH
>TRBV30
AWSVSDTSYEQY
>TRBV5-1
ASSKLQGARAEAF
>TRBV30
AWRGTSWQETQY
>TRBV11-2
ASSLVRYSGRATNEQF
>TRBV6-6
ASIRGQSGTEAF
>TRBV11-3
ASSSGPGDEQF
>TRBV7-8
ASSLAGKHYGYT
>TRBV29-1
TTDTDTQY